This entry lists 29 T cell receptor beta chains sequenced from one sample in a study of shared clonotypes between healthy human individuals. Measured with immunoSEQ multiplex PCR; TCRdb has only the in-frame clones, and not every one. This table holds roughly 2 million clones, over 85% found once. The specimen sequenced was naive CD4+ T cells sorted from blood. Subset indicated: CD45RA+ positively selected. These receptors all stem from a man in his late teens or twenties in good health.

J is TRBJ2-6 and V is TRBV30, with D hard to call. Germline V gene data show CDR1 as GTSNPN and CDR2 as SVGIG (reference sequence). V was cut by 3 bases and J by 0 bases, with 9 bases left in between. CDR3 size: 15 residues. The CDR3 DNA is TGTGCCTGGAGCCTGACCTTCTCTGGGGCCAACGTCCTGACTTTC. This encodes CAWSLTFSGANVLTF.

This CDR3 is CASSPGTNSYNEQFF. DNA of the CDR3: TGCGCCAGCAGCCCGGGGACTAACTCCTACAATGAGCAGTTCTTC. The chain carries TRBV5-1 and TRBJ2-1, with TRBD2 matching over 7 bases. Trimming at V came to 4 bases and at J to 0 bases, leaving 4 bases not matched to a gene. CDR1 and CDR2 from the germline V gene are SGHRS and YFSETQ. This CDR3 contains 15 residues.

The J gene is TRBJ1-4, the V gene TRBV6-1; D remains unclear. Germline V gene data show CDR1 as MNHNS and CDR2 as SASEGT. CDR3 length: 13 amino acids. Trimming pared 7 bases from V and 7 bases from J, leaving 13 bases between. Here the CDR3 reads CASNPMGSEKLFF. CDR3 in DNA: TGTGCCAGCAATCCCATGGGGTCTGAAAAACTGTTTTTT.

The genes are TRBV9 and TRBJ2-5; D not certain. Germline CDR1 reads SGDLS; CDR2 reads YYNGEE. The CDR3 runs to 13 residues. Between the trimmed V and J ends, which lost 0 bases and 7 bases, there was a span of 10 bases. The DNA of the CDR3 is TGTGCCAGCAGCGTAGCACCAGAGCTGACCCAGTACTTC. Protein sequence: CASSVAPELTQYF.

In this sample, this clone turned up once. The V gene is TRBV19, the J gene TRBJ1-6, with 9 bases identical to TRBD1. The CDR3 contains 14 residues. Germline CDR1 reads LNHDA; CDR2 reads SQIVND (reference sequence). The trim removed 10 bases at V and 7 bases at J, leaving 8 bases unmatched. The CDR3 loop reads CATTQGAGNSPLHF. CDR3 nucleotide sequence: TGTGCCACCACACAGGGGGCGGGCAATTCACCCCTCCACTTT. The variable domain in full, completed from reference TRBV19 and TRBJ1-6, reads DGGITQSPKYLFRKEGQNVTLSCEQNLNHDAMYWYRQDPGQGLRLIYYSQIVNDFQKGDIAEGYSVSREKKESFPLTVTSAQKNPTAFYLCATTQGAGNSPLHFGNGTRLTVT.

In DNA, the CDR3 is TGTGCCAGCAGTGAATACATGGGGGACGAGCAGTACTTC. Encoded protein: CASSEYMGDEQYF. J is TRBJ2-7 and V is TRBV2; D possibly uses TRBD1 or TRBD2 (5 bases each). V lost 2 bases and J lost 5, with 10 bases in between. The CDR3 length is 13 residues. Germline CDR1 is SNHLY and CDR2 is FYNNEI.

V is TRBV2 and J is TRBJ1-5, with 8 bases fitting TRBD1. CDR3 length: 15 residues. V dropped 3 bases and J dropped 6; count of bases not matched to a gene: 7. Germline V gene data show CDR1 as SNHLY and CDR2 as FYNNEI. CDR3 protein: CASSDPRTGGQPQHF. The CDR3 coding sequence is TGTGCCAGCAGTGACCCTCGCACAGGGGGTCAGCCCCAGCATTTT.

V is TRBV6-1 and J is TRBJ1-3; no clear D gene. Per germline, CDR1 MNHNS and CDR2 SASEGT. V was pared by 3 bases and J by 7 bases, with 13 bases between. The CDR3 is 14 amino acids. The CDR3 nucleotides read TGTGCCAGCAGTGATGGAGCAGCCGCGAACACCATATATTTT. It encodes CASSDGAAANTIYF.

The V gene is TRBV19, the J gene TRBJ2-2; TRBD2 matches at 8 bases. Germline V CDR1 and CDR2: LNHDA, SQIVND (reference sequence). Trimming at V came to 7 bases and at J to 5 bases, leaving 6 bases not matched to a gene. The CDR3 has 14 residues. The CDR3 sequence: CASNGLAGTGELFF. The CDR3 DNA is TGTGCCAGTAACGGACTAGCAGGAACCGGGGAGCTGTTTTTT.

The chain recombines TRBV5-6 with TRBJ2-7; 10 positions agree with TRBD1. Trimming took 4 bases from V and 1 from J; bases not matched to a gene: 14. The CDR3 totals 18 residues. Germline CDR1 SGHDT, CDR2 YYEEEE. CDR3 protein: CASSDTLLSGQGSYEQYF. In DNA form, the CDR3 reads TGTGCCAGCAGCGACACTCTCCTCTCGGGACAGGGGTCCTACGAGCAGTACTTC.

The chain carries TRBV4-1 and TRBJ2-5, with 15 bases identical to TRBD2. CDR1 and CDR2 from the germline V gene are MGHRA and YSYEKL. V was pared by 4 bases and J by 2 bases, with 2 bases of the junction left unmatched. The CDR3 covers 16 residues. The CDR3 DNA follows: TGCGCCAGCAGCCGGGGACTAGCGGGGGGACAAGAGACCCAGTACTTC. Amino acids: CASSRGLAGGQETQYF.

CDR3 sequence (DNA): TGTGCCTGGAGTGTAAACAGGCCTGGCTCCTATAATTCACCCCTCCACTTT. Translation: CAWSVNRPGSYNSPLHF. The genes are TRBV30 and TRBJ1-6; maybe TRBD1 (5 bases). The V end was cut by 0 bases, the J end by 0 bases, with 12 bases between. The CDR3 contains 17 residues. Germline V gene sequence: CDR1 GTSNPN, CDR2 SVGIG (reference sequence).

The chain links TRBV27 to TRBJ2-5, with D tentatively TRBD1 or TRBD2 (5 bases each). Germline V gene sequence: CDR1 MNHEY, CDR2 SMNVEV (reference sequence). V was trimmed by 6 bases and J by 9 bases, leaving 8 bases between them. This CDR3 contains 10 residues. Here the CDR3 reads CASRGPSQYF. As DNA, the CDR3 is TGTGCCAGCAGGGGACCCTCCCAGTACTTC.

The chain uses TRBV28 and TRBJ2-2, with D unresolved. CDR3 length: 11 residues. V was clipped by 4 bases and J by 3 bases, with 0 bases between them. Germline values: CDR1 MDHEN, CDR2 SYDVKM. The CDR3 DNA follows: TGTGCCAGCAGTTACACCGGGGAGCTGTTTTTT. This encodes CASSYTGELFF.

The rearrangement links TRBV9 to TRBJ2-1; D may be TRBD2 (6 bases). From germline, CDR1 is SGDLS and CDR2 YYNGEE. Trimming removed 4 bases at V and 1 base at J, with 15 bases between. The CDR3 consists of 16 residues. CDR3 region: CASSLSGSISYNEQFF. The CDR3 region has the DNA TGTGCCAGCAGCTTGTCCGGGAGCATATCCTACAATGAGCAGTTCTTC.

V and J are TRBV10-3 and TRBJ2-7; possibly TRBD1 for D (5 bases). The V gene's germline CDR1 is ENHRY and CDR2 SYGVKD. Trimming took off 10 bases at V and 0 bases at J, with 19 bases between the two ends. This CDR3 has 15 amino acids. CDR3 loop: CATENGALTSYEQYF. The DNA for the CDR3 is TGTGCCACCGAAAATGGGGCACTCACCTCCTACGAGCAGTACTTC.

As concerns this clone: Germline is not matched at one junction end, which may reflect a read error. The J gene is TRBJ2-1, the V gene TRBV7-7, with D perhaps matching TRBD2 (5 bases). Per germline, CDR1 SSHAT and CDR2 FNYEAQ (reference sequence). The CDR3 extends over 15 amino acids. CDR3 protein: CASSLGLAPNNEQFF. Written as DNA, the CDR3 is TGTGCTAGCAGCTTAGGGTTAGCGCCGAATAATGAGCAGTTCTTC.

The chain has TRBV6-1 and TRBJ2-5; possible D gene TRBD2, 5 bases. This CDR3 is built from 15 residues. Per germline, CDR1 MNHNS and CDR2 SASEGT. Trimming took 2 bases from V and 5 from J, leaving 15 bases between them. CDR3 in DNA: TGTGCCAGCAGTGAAATCCCCACTAGAGGGGAGACCCAGTACTTC. As protein: CASSEIPTRGETQYF.

This chain connects TRBV28 to TRBJ2-7, with TRBD2 matching over 7 bases. This CDR3 is built from 16 residues. The germline V gene has CDR1 MDHEN and CDR2 SYDVKM. The J segment lost 1 base and the V segment lost 4 bases, leaving 10 bases of the junction unmatched. CDR3 bases: TGTGCCAGCAGTTCGTTTGGGAGGGATTGGTCCTACGAGCAGTACTTC. It specifies CASSSFGRDWSYEQYF.

This clone was counted a single time. The CDR3 sequence is CASSPGSLGTETQYF. The CDR3 DNA reads as TGTGCCAGCTCACCAGGATCGCTTGGTACGGAGACCCAGTACTTC. The V call is TRBV18, the J call TRBJ2-5, with D uncertain. Germline V gene sequence: CDR1 KGHSH, CDR2 LQKENI. The CDR3 totals 15 residues. Deletions cut 2 bases from V and 5 bases from J, with 15 bases between. The full variable domain, with the rest looked up from reference TRBV18 and TRBJ2-5, is NAGVMQNPRHLVRRRGQEARLRCSPMKGHSHVYWYRQLPEEGLKFMVYLQKENIIDESGMPKERFSAEFPKEGPSILRIQQVVRGDSAAYFCASSPGSLGTETQYFGPGTRLLVL.

The rearrangement uses TRBV5-4 and TRBJ2-7; D remains unclear. The CDR3 totals 14 residues. The V and J ends lost 0 bases and 2 bases respectively, with 9 bases between them. From germline, CDR1 is SGHNT and CDR2 YYREEE (reference sequence). The CDR3 is CASSLVSSPYEQYF. In DNA, the CDR3 is TGTGCCAGCAGCTTGGTTAGCTCTCCCTACGAGCAGTACTTC. The variable domain in full, with the rest retrieved from reference TRBV5-4 and TRBJ2-7, is ETGVTQSPTHLIKTRGQQVTLRCSSQSGHNTVSWYQQALGQGPQFIFQYYREEENGRGNFPPRFSGLQFPNYSSELNVNALELDDSALYLCASSLVSSPYEQYFGPGTRLTVT.

This chain joins TRBV10-2 and TRBJ2-7, with D perhaps matching TRBD2 (6 bases). V lost 11 bases and J lost 7, with 21 bases in between. The CDR3 runs 13 residues. Germline CDR1 WSHSY, CDR2 SAAADI. CDR3 sequence (DNA): TGCGCCGTATCTTCAGGGTCGGGGAGGGAGCAGTACTTC. Residues: CAVSSGSGREQYF.

The chain joins TRBV5-1 to TRBJ2-1; no reliable D call. V was shortened by 1 base and J by 1 base, with 9 bases between the two germline ends. Germline CDR1 reads SGHRS; CDR2 reads YFSETQ. This CDR3 is 15 amino acids long. The chain's CDR3 is CASSLQAASYNEQFF. The CDR3 DNA reads TGCGCCAGCAGCTTGCAGGCTGCATCCTACAATGAGCAGTTCTTC.

Of note for this clone: This same CDR3 is encoded by further DNA sequences in the sample. V gene TRBV6-1 combines with J gene TRBJ1-3, with D perhaps TRBD1 (6 bases). The ends were cut back, 6 bases at V and 2 bases at J, with 8 bases in the middle. The germline V gene has CDR1 MNHNS and CDR2 SASEGT. This CDR3 is built from 13 residues. CDR3 nucleotides: TGTGCCAGCAGGCCAGGGGCTGGAAACACCATATATTTT. Translation: CASRPGAGNTIYF.

The chain links TRBV19 to TRBJ2-5; 11 positions match TRBD2. The length of the CDR3 is 16 residues. Germline trimming cut 4 bases from V and 5 bases from J; bases unmatched to any gene: 9. Per germline, CDR1 LNHDA and CDR2 SQIVND (reference sequence). The CDR3 nucleotides are TGTGCCAGTAGTAACGGCCTAGCGGGAGGAGGGGAGACCCAGTACTTC. Translation gives CASSNGLAGGGETQYF.

The rearrangement links TRBV5-4 to TRBJ2-3; 7 bases fit TRBD2. Germline lookup yields CDR1 SGHNT and CDR2 YYREEE (reference sequence). The CDR3 has 15 amino acids. With 0 bases clipped from V and 5 bases from J, the junction kept 6 bases outside the gene matches. CDR3 sequence reads: CASSLGTSSGDTQYF. The CDR3 DNA reads as TGTGCCAGCAGCTTGGGGACTAGTTCGGGAGATACGCAGTATTTT. Combining the CDR3 with reference TRBV5-4 and TRBJ2-3 gives the whole variable domain ETGVTQSPTHLIKTRGQQVTLRCSSQSGHNTVSWYQQALGQGPQFIFQYYREEENGRGNFPPRFSGLQFPNYSSELNVNALELDDSALYLCASSLGTSSGDTQYFGPGTRLTVL.

The chain carries TRBV9 and TRBJ1-3; D uncertain. This CDR3 has 14 residues. In germline, CDR1 is SGDLS, CDR2 YYNGEE. V shed 5 bases and J shed 0 bases, with 9 bases lying between them. CDR3 nucleotides: TGTGCCAGCAGGGCCGGGGTCTCTGGAAACACCATATATTTT. Protein sequence: CASRAGVSGNTIYF.

J is TRBJ2-7 and V is TRBV19; D tentatively reads TRBD1 or TRBD2 (5 bases each). CDR1 LNHDA and CDR2 SQIVND come from the germline V gene (reference sequence). V was pared by 5 bases and J by 3 bases, with 14 bases between. This CDR3 region has 14 residues. CDR3 protein: CASSSPGRRYEQYF. CDR3 coding DNA: TGTGCCAGTAGTTCCCCGGGACGCCGCTACGAGCAGTACTTC.

V and J are TRBV15 and TRBJ2-7; perhaps TRBD1 as D (5 bases). The CDR3 spans 13 residues. V was pared by 5 bases and J by 2 bases, with 10 bases between. CDR1 is LNHNV, CDR2 YYDKDF, per germline (reference sequence). As DNA, the CDR3 is TGTGCCACCAGCTTTAGGGGCACCTACGAGCAGTACTTC. Protein: CATSFRGTYEQYF. The whole variable domain, remainder taken from reference TRBV15 and TRBJ2-7, is DAMVIQNPRYQVTQFGKPVTLSCSQTLNHNVMYWYQQKSSQAPKLLFHYYDKDFNNEADTPDNFQSRRPNTSFCFLDIRSPGLGDTAMYLCATSFRGTYEQYFGPGTRLTVT.